The TCR beta chain under discussion was sequenced for a study of human T cells and chemical hapten exposure. Study-wide results and caveats: PT1 expanded TCR counts and patch test score correlated positively. No alteration of TCRs above 1 in 1000 frequency was seen with DPC sensitization.

MiXCR was run by TCRdb on the RACE reads, yielding one entry per CDR3 protein. The sample shows some 110,000 distinct CDR3 sequences, 30% to 35% of them seen only once. Time point specified: patch test 3, about 24 weeks after DPC sensitization. Treatment: therapeutic diphenylcyclopropenone sensitization with weekly scalp DPC. V gave up 0 bases and J gave up 8 bases; unmatched junction bases: 11. Germline-derived CDR1 and CDR2 are SGHTA and FQGNSA. The CDR3 is 17 amino acids. As concerns this clonotype: The antigen is not known. The conserved closing phenylalanine or tryptophan is absent in this CDR3, likely reflecting a read error.

The V call is TRBV7-2, the J call TRBJ2-3; 10 bases agree with TRBD2. The sample was whole blood, taken in connection with sensitization to the hapten diphenylcyclopropenone (DPC). The sequence derives from a man aged 40-49 years with alopecia areata. Some clones in this sample may be carry-over from other donors' samples. The CDR3 is CASSLAIAGGLGGTQYL. The CDR3 region has the DNA TGTGCCAGCAGCTTAGCTATAGCGGGAGGACTCGGCGGTACGCAGTATCTT.